Listed below are T cell receptor beta chains from one sample, sequenced in a study of metastatic and nonmetastatic thyroid tumors. TCRdb reanalyzed the PCR reads via MiXCR. The data contain about 19,000 clones, about a quarter of them singletons. The sequenced sample was blood. The receptor set was obtained from a male donor with papillary thyroid cancer or a benign thyroid nodule (not recorded which). Some clones in this sample may be carry-over from other donors' samples. Both conserved end residues are part of each CDR3. D genes are given only for firm matches. A clone size is listed for some rows: how often the clone was seen (once, few, many), or a class if it is expanded.

V gene,J gene,clone size,D gene,CDR3 DNA,CDR3 protein
TRBV10-3,TRBJ2-1,medium-sized,TRBD1,TGTGCCATCTCCAGGGGGCGGGATGAGCAGTTCTTC,CAISRGRDEQFF
TRBV6-1,TRBJ1-2,few,TRBD1,TGTGCCAGCAGGCCGACAGGGACCAACTATGGTTACACCTTC,CASRPTGTNYGYTF
TRBV11-3,TRBJ2-3,-,-,TGTGCCAGCAGCGGCCCCCATAGCACAGATACGCAGTATTTT,CASSGPHSTDTQYF
TRBV20-1,TRBJ1-2,-,-,TGCACCCAGGGTCTAGAGAGTTACACCTTC,CTQGLESYTF
TRBV2,TRBJ1-4,-,-,TGTGCCAGCAGTAGATCGGCAACTAATGAAAAACTGCTTTTT,CASSRSATNEKLLF
TRBV6-1,TRBJ1-3,-,-,TGTGCCAGCAGCGCGGCCGGTGACACCATATATTTT,CASSAAGDTIYF
TRBV10-3,TRBJ1-2,-,TRBD1,TGTGCCATCAGTGTACGGGACAGTAATAACTATGGCTACACCTTC,CAISVRDSNNYGYTF
TRBV5-1,TRBJ2-3,medium-sized,-,TGCGCCAGCAGCTTAAGGCAGGGGCCACCAGATACGCAGTATTTT,CASSLRQGPPDTQYF
TRBV27,TRBJ2-3,medium-sized,TRBD2,TGTGCCAGCAGCCCAGGGACTAGCGGGGGGAGCACAGATACGCAGTATTTT,CASSPGTSGGSTDTQYF
TRBV7-2,TRBJ1-5,many,-,TGTGCCAGCAGCTTAGCGGGGTATAGCAATCAGCCCCAGCATTTT,CASSLAGYSNQPQHF
TRBV11-2,TRBJ2-1,-,-,TGTGCCAGCAGCGCCCAAACTAGTGGGATCGATGAGCAGTTCTTC,CASSAQTSGIDEQFF
TRBV6-1,TRBJ2-1,-,TRBD1,TGTGCCAGCAGTCAGACCGTAACAGGGGGCCTCTACAATGAGCAGTTCTTC,CASSQTVTGGLYNEQFF
TRBV7-2,TRBJ2-1,many,-,TGTGCCAGCAGCTCCTCGATGAGCTCCTACAATGAGCAGTTCTTC,CASSSSMSSYNEQFF
TRBV28,TRBJ2-3,many,-,TGTGCCAGCAGTCCCAGTGGCAGGGGCGTCGGTACGCAGTATTTT,CASSPSGRGVGTQYF
TRBV28,TRBJ1-5,-,TRBD1,TGTGCCAGCAGTCTCCGGGACAGGGGGAATCAGCCCCAGCATTTT,CASSLRDRGNQPQHF
TRBV6-1,TRBJ1-1,few,-,TGTGCCAGCAGTGTTCGGAGGCAGGGTGGGGTGAACACTGAAGCTTTCTTT,CASSVRRQGGVNTEAFF
TRBV6-4,TRBJ2-2,medium-sized,TRBD2,TGTGCCAGCAGTAAAATCACTAGCGGGGGTAACACCGGGGAGCTGTTTTTT,CASSKITSGGNTGELFF
TRBV25-1,TRBJ2-1,-,-,TGTGCCAGCAGTGAGTCATCTGGGGTGCATGAGCAGTTCTTC,CASSESSGVHEQFF
TRBV5-1,TRBJ2-1,medium-sized,TRBD2,TGCGCCAGCAGCACAAGCGGGAGGCACAACAATGAGCAGTTCTTC,CASSTSGRHNNEQFF
TRBV7-8,TRBJ2-1,many,-,TGTGCCAGCAGCTTAGGCCAGATCCGGGCTCTGAGCTCCTACAATGAGCAGTTCTTC,CASSLGQIRALSSYNEQFF
TRBV11-2,TRBJ1-2,-,TRBD1,TGTGCCAGCAGGTGGGCAGGGGGCTTCGGCTACACCTTC,CASRWAGGFGYTF
TRBV5-1,TRBJ2-5,-,-,TGCGCCAGCAGCTTTCTCCCTGGCGGGCAGGAGTCCCAGTACTTC,CASSFLPGGQESQYF
TRBV28,TRBJ1-6,few,-,TGTGCCAGCAGTCCGCAATGGCCGTTTAATTCACCCCTCCACTTT,CASSPQWPFNSPLHF
TRBV15,TRBJ1-2,few,-,TGTGCCACCAGCAGAGATCTTAGGGGAAACTATGGCTACACCTTC,CATSRDLRGNYGYTF
TRBV20-1,TRBJ2-3,-,TRBD2,TGCAGTGGAGGGACCTCTGCGGGAGGGGATACGCAGTATTTT,CSGGTSAGGDTQYF
TRBV7-9,TRBJ2-7,many,TRBD1,TGTGCCAGCAGCTGGGTCGGACAGGGGAAATACGAGCAGTACTTC,CASSWVGQGKYEQYF
TRBV5-5,TRBJ2-7,-,TRBD2,TGTGCCAGCAGCACTACTAGCGGGGGGATCTACGAGCAGTACTTC,CASSTTSGGIYEQYF
TRBV4-1,TRBJ1-6,-,TRBD1,TGCGCCAGCAGCCAGGGGACAGGGAACAATTCACCCCTCCACTTT,CASSQGTGNNSPLHF
TRBV6-5,TRBJ2-6,medium-sized,-,TGTGCCAGCAGTTACTCTTCGCAGGGACGCCCTGGGGCCAACGTCCTGACTTTC,CASSYSSQGRPGANVLTF
TRBV4-2,TRBJ2-2,-,-,TGTGCCAGCAGCACGGAGTGGGATCTGTTTTTT,CASSTEWDLFF
TRBV7-3,TRBJ1-1,-,-,TGTGCCAGCAGCTTAAGGGTAGAGGCTGAAGCTTTCTTT,CASSLRVEAEAFF
TRBV27,TRBJ2-7,few,TRBD2,TGTGCCAGCAGTTTAGGTAGCGGGAGCTCCTACGAGCAGTACTTC,CASSLGSGSSYEQYF